The rows below give T cell receptor beta chains drawn from one sample of a study of shared clonotypes between healthy human individuals. Some clones are missing from TCRdb's copy, which holds only in-frame ones; the method was immunoSEQ multiplex PCR. The sample carries more than 2,000,000 clones, approximately 93% recorded once. Material for sequencing was naive CD4+ T cells from PBMCs. The receptor source for this set is a man aged 18 to 29 in good health. Some clones in this sample may be carry-over from other donors' samples. Both conserved end residues are part of each CDR3. The order of the fields is D gene, V gene, clone size, J gene, CDR3 DNA, CDR3 protein. A D gene is named only where the DNA matches it firmly. Expanded clones are given a class, and other clones once, few, many or no size at all.

d_call: TRBD1; v_call: TRBV27; clone_size: NA; j_call: TRBJ2-3; cdr3_nt: TGTGCCAGCAGGGGACAGGCCACAGATACGCAGTATTTT; cdr3_aa: CASRGQATDTQYF
d_call: NA; v_call: TRBV7-2; clone_size: NA; j_call: TRBJ1-5; cdr3_nt: TGTGCCAGCAGCTTAGTCGCGGGGAATAGCAATCAGCCCCAGCATTTT; cdr3_aa: CASSLVAGNSNQPQHF
d_call: NA; v_call: TRBV18; clone_size: NA; j_call: TRBJ1-2; cdr3_nt: TGTGCCAGCTCACCCGAGGCGTTCTATGGCTACACCTTC; cdr3_aa: CASSPEAFYGYTF
d_call: NA; v_call: TRBV19; clone_size: few; j_call: TRBJ1-1; cdr3_nt: TGTGCCAGTCGATTAACCCAGAACACTGAAGCTTTCTTT; cdr3_aa: CASRLTQNTEAFF
d_call: TRBD2; v_call: TRBV28; clone_size: NA; j_call: TRBJ2-3; cdr3_nt: TGTGCCAGCAGTCCTCTAGCGGGGAGCTCGGGGACAGATACGCAGTATTTT; cdr3_aa: CASSPLAGSSGTDTQYF
d_call: NA; v_call: TRBV7-3; clone_size: NA; j_call: TRBJ2-1; cdr3_nt: TGTGCCAGCAGCTTAAGTCCGGGCTCCTACAATGAGCAGTTCTTC; cdr3_aa: CASSLSPGSYNEQFF
d_call: NA; v_call: TRBV5-1; clone_size: NA; j_call: TRBJ2-2; cdr3_nt: TGCGCCAGCAGCTTGAGCGGGTTAGCGAACACCGGGGAGCTGTTTTTT; cdr3_aa: CASSLSGLANTGELFF
d_call: NA; v_call: TRBV7-2; clone_size: NA; j_call: TRBJ1-4; cdr3_nt: TGTGCCAGCAGCTTACGGGGGAGGCAGGGACGGACTTATAATGAAAAACTGTTTTTT; cdr3_aa: CASSLRGRQGRTYNEKLFF
d_call: TRBD1; v_call: TRBV2; clone_size: NA; j_call: TRBJ2-7; cdr3_nt: TGTGCCAGCAGTGAGGGCAGGGGGCGCGAGCAGTACTTC; cdr3_aa: CASSEGRGREQYF
d_call: TRBD1; v_call: TRBV6-5; clone_size: NA; j_call: TRBJ1-3; cdr3_nt: TGTGCCAGCAGTTACTCACAGGGGTTCTCTGGAAACACCATATATTTT; cdr3_aa: CASSYSQGFSGNTIYF
d_call: NA; v_call: TRBV18; clone_size: NA; j_call: TRBJ1-2; cdr3_nt: TGTGCCAGCTCACCAGGAGGGGTCCGGAACTATGGCTACACCTTC; cdr3_aa: CASSPGGVRNYGYTF
d_call: TRBD1; v_call: TRBV7-3; clone_size: NA; j_call: TRBJ1-3; cdr3_nt: TGTGCCAGCAGCAGTACCGGGACAGGACGCTCTGGAAACACCATATATTTT; cdr3_aa: CASSSTGTGRSGNTIYF